The next 12 T cell receptor beta chains were all read from a single sample in a study of CD8 T cells in Susac syndrome. A quantity of about 0.45 to 1 ug RNA underwent reverse transcription using random hexamers. MiXCR was run by TCRdb on the immunoSEQ multiplex PCR reads, yielding one entry per CDR3 protein. The sample has some 260,000 distinct CDR3 sequences; just over 90% are singletons. Sample: CD4+ T cells from PBMCs. Every receptor here comes from a human donor with multiple sclerosis.

V is TRBV15 and J is TRBJ2-1; possible D gene TRBD1, 5 bases. The CDR3 loop spans 16 amino acids. V dropped 0 bases and J dropped 1 base, with 10 bases sitting between them. Germline assignment: CDR1 LNHNV and CDR2 YYDKDF (reference sequence). The CDR3 region is CATSRDWAGSYNEQFF. The CDR3 DNA sequence: TGTGCCACCAGCAGAGATTGGGCAGGGTCCTACAATGAGCAGTTCTTC. Looking up the rest from reference TRBV15 and TRBJ2-1 gives the full variable domain: DAMVIQNPRYQVTQFGKPVTLSCSQTLNHNVMYWYQQKSSQAPKLLFHYYDKDFNNEADTPDNFQSRRPNTSFCFLDIRSPGLGDTAMYLCATSRDWAGSYNEQFFGPGTRLTVL.

Regarding this clonotype: A much larger clone sits a single nucleotide away, making a read error possible. V gene TRBV7-8 combines with J gene TRBJ1-1, with TRBD1 matching 7 bases. CDR3 length: 13 amino acids. CDR1 is SGHVS, CDR2 FQNEAQ, per germline. V was clipped by 5 bases and J by 3 bases; unmatched bases: 3. The CDR3: CASSPTGHTEAFF. For the CDR3, the DNA is TGTGCCAGCAGCCCGACAGGGCACACTGAAGCTTTCTTT. The variable domain in full, with the rest retrieved from reference TRBV7-8 and TRBJ1-1, is GAGVSQSPRYKVAKRGQDVALRCDPISGHVSLFWYQQALGQGPEFLTYFQNEAQLDKSGLPSDRFFAERPEGSVSTLKIQRTQQEDSAVYLCASSPTGHTEAFFGQGTRLTVV.

This clonotype was seen once. This sequence joins TRBV24-1 and TRBJ1-5; a weak D match, TRBD1 (5 bases). Deletions cut 10 bases from V and 1 base from J, with 13 bases between. The germline V gene has CDR1 KGHDR and CDR2 SFDVKD. The CDR3 length is 14 residues. Here the CDR3 reads CATSLQGSNQPQHF. The CDR3, as DNA: TGTGCCACGTCCCTCCAGGGAAGCAATCAGCCCCAGCATTTT.

The chain links TRBV2 to TRBJ1-5; D unresolved. This CDR3 spans 16 amino acids. CDR1 and CDR2 from the germline V gene are SNHLY and FYNNEI. Trimming shortened V by 2 bases and J by 3 bases, and 14 bases separated the two germline ends. The CDR3 region has the DNA TGTGCCAGCAGTGAATTTCGGGGAGGGATCAATCAGCCCCAGCATTTT. It yields the protein CASSEFRGGINQPQHF.

This sequence joins TRBV28 and TRBJ2-5; 7 bases map to TRBD2. This CDR3 is 14 amino acids long. Germline CDR1 MDHEN, CDR2 SYDVKM. The V gene end was trimmed by 7 bases and the J gene end by 9 bases; junction bases not matched to a gene: 14. As DNA, the CDR3 is TGTGCCAGCACCCTTTCGGGCTCAGCGGGGTCCCAGTACTTC. Translating it yields CASTLSGSAGSQYF.

The genes are TRBV29-1 and TRBJ1-2; TRBD1 might be the D (5 bases). Germline CDR1 and CDR2: SQVTM and ANQGSEA. Trimming shortened V by 4 bases and J by 6 bases, and 18 bases separated the two germline ends. The CDR3 sequence is 14 residues long. CDR3 sequence reads: CSVGGQRGVDGYTF. In nucleotides, the CDR3 is TGCAGCGTTGGGGGCCAGCGGGGGGTCGATGGCTACACCTTC.

V usage is TRBV18 and J usage is TRBJ2-3; D may be TRBD1 (6 bases). The CDR3 length is 13 residues. The germline gives CDR1 KGHSH, CDR2 LQKENI. V was cut by 5 bases and J by 6 bases, with 12 bases left in between. Here the CDR3 DNA reads TGTGCCAGCTCAGCGCAGGGGAAGGATACGCAGTATTTT. This codes for CASSAQGKDTQYF.

This rearrangement joins TRBV24-1 to TRBJ2-1; possible D gene TRBD2, 5 bases. Deletions cut 10 bases from V and 5 bases from J, with 17 bases between. The CDR3 runs to 14 residues. CDR1 KGHDR and CDR2 SFDVKD come from the germline V gene. DNA of the CDR3: TGTGCCACTGGAGGAGGTGGGGATCACAATGAGCAGTTCTTC. This codes for CATGGGGDHNEQFF.

The J gene is TRBJ1-1, the V gene TRBV20-1; the D is unclear. The CDR3 is 15 amino acids. Germline-derived CDR1 and CDR2 are DFQATT and SNEGSKA (reference sequence). The V end was cut by 1 base, the J end by 6 bases, with 18 bases between. The CDR3 loop reads CSARAFSLSLAEAFF. DNA of the CDR3: TGCAGTGCTAGAGCTTTTAGCTTGTCCTTAGCTGAAGCTTTCTTT.

The CDR3 DNA is TGTGCCAGCAGCCGGGACTACTCCTACGAGCAGTACTTC. Its protein is CASSRDYSYEQYF. The chain recombines TRBV7-9 with TRBJ2-7; 7 bases agree with TRBD2. The CDR3 is 13 amino acids. V dropped 5 bases and J dropped 0; count of bases not matched to a gene: 1. Germline V gene sequence: CDR1 SEHNR, CDR2 FQNEAQ (reference sequence).

The chain couples TRBV4-1 to TRBJ2-5, with 8 positions matching TRBD2. The CDR3 is made up of 12 amino acids. Trimming removed 4 bases from V and 9 bases from J; junction bases left unmatched: 4. The germline V gene encodes CDR1 MGHRA and CDR2 YSYEKL. The CDR3: CASSRAGASQYF. The CDR3 bases are TGCGCCAGCAGCCGAGCGGGAGCTTCCCAGTACTTC.

This chain joins TRBV4-1 and TRBJ1-4; D remains ambiguous. Germline loops: CDR1 MGHRA, CDR2 YSYEKL. CDR3 length: 17 amino acids. V was clipped by 1 base and J by 6 bases, with 18 bases between them. The CDR3 is CASSQVPGRRQDEKLFF. CDR3 DNA: TGCGCCAGCAGCCAAGTCCCGGGCCGCCGCCAGGATGAAAAACTGTTTTTT.